The source of this T cell receptor (beta chain) is a study of cytotoxic CD8 clonotypes in ibrutinib-treated CLL. The table came from immunoSEQ multiplex PCR; TCRdb's copy has only in-frame clones and leaves some out. The table has under 200,000 clones, roughly 80% seen once. Details on this clone: Its specificity is unknown.

Points from the study as a whole: Researchers report that baseline clonality outpaced age-matched healthy donors and tracked circulating CD8+ T-cell counts. Treatment saw public clonotypes, which were uncommon, either contract or stay stable.

Germline V lookup: CDR1 SGHVS, CDR2 FQNEAQ. The V gene lost 8 bases and the J gene lost 1 base, with 11 bases spanning the gap. This CDR3 has 13 amino acids. This TCR derives from a human donor with chronic lymphocytic leukemia. Sequenced material: PBMCs, taken after 12 months of ibrutinib treatment. V and J are TRBV7-8 and TRBJ1-1; D gene uncertain. CDR3 loop: CASSTQANTEAFF. The CDR3 coding sequence is TGTGCCAGCTCGACCCAGGCGAACACTGAAGCTTTCTTT.